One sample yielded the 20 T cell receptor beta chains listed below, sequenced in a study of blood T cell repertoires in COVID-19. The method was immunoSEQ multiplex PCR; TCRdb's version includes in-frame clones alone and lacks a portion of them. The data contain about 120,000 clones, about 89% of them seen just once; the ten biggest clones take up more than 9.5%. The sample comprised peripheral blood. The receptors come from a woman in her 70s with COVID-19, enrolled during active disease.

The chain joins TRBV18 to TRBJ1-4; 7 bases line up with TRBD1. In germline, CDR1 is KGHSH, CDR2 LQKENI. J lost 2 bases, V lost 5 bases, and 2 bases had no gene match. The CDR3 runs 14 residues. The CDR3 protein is CASSSDRTNEKLFF. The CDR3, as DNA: TGTGCCAGCTCATCGGACAGGACTAATGAAAAACTGTTTTTT.

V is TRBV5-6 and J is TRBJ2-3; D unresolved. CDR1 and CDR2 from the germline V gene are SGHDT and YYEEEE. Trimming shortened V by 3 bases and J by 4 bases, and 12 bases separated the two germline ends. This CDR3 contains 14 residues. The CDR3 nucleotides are TGTGCCAGCAGCTCCGTCTCGGTCCCAGATACGCAGTATTTT. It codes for CASSSVSVPDTQYF.

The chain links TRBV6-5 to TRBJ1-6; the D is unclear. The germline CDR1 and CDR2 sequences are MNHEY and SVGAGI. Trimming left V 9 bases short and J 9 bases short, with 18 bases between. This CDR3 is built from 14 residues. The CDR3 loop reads CASLVGLGVSPLHF. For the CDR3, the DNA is TGTGCCAGTCTGGTGGGTCTCGGGGTTTCACCCCTCCACTTT.

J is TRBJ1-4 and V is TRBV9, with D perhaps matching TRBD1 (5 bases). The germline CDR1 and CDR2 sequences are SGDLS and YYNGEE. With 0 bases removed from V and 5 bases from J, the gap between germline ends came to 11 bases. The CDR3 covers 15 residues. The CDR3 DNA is TGTGCCAGCAGCGTAGACTCGGACAAGAATGAAAAACTGTTTTTT. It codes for CASSVDSDKNEKLFF.

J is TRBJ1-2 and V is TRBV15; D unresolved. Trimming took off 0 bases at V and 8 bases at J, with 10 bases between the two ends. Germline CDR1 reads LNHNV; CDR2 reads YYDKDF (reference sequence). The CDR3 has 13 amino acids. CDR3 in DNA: TGTGCCACCAGCAGAGATCTAGAGCGGGGCTACACCTTC. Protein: CATSRDLERGYTF.

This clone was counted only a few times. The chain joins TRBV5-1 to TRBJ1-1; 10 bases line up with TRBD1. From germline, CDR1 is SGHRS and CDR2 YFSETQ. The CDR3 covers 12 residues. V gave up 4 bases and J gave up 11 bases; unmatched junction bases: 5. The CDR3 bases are TGCGCCAGCAGCGGGGACAGGGGTGGGGCTTTCTTT. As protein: CASSGDRGGAFF.

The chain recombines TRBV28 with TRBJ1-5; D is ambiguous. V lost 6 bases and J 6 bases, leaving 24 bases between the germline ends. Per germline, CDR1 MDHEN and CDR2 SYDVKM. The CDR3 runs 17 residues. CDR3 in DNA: TGTGCCAGCAGCTCAGAGGGAAAACCTCTCTCGGGTCAGCCCCAGCATTTT. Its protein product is CASSSEGKPLSGQPQHF.

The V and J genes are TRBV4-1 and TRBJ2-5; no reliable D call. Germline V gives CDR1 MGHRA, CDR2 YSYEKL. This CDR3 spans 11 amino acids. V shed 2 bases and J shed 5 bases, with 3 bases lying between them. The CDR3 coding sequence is TGCGCCAGCAGCCAACGGGAGACCCAGTACTTC. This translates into CASSQRETQYF.

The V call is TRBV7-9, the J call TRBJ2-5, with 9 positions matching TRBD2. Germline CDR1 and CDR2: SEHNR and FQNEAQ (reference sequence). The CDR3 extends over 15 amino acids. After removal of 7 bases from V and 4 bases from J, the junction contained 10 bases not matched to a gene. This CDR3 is CASIKGGSGGETQYF. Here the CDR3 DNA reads TGTGCCAGCATCAAAGGGGGTAGCGGGGGAGAGACCCAGTACTTC.

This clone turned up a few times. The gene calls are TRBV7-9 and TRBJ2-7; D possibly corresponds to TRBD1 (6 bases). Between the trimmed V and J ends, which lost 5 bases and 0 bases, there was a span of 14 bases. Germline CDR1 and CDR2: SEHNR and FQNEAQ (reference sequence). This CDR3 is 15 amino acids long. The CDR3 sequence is CASSTTGKSSYEQYF. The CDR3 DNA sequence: TGTGCCAGCAGCACAACAGGGAAGAGCTCCTACGAGCAGTACTTC.

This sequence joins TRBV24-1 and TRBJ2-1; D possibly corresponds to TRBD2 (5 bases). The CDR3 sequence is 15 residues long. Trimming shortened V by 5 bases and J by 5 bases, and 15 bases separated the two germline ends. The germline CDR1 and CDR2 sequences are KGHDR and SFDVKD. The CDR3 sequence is CATSVTGKKDNEQFF. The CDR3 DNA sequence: TGTGCCACCAGTGTTACGGGGAAGAAGGACAATGAGCAGTTCTTC.

The CDR3 is CASSPGQGNEQFF. The CDR3 nucleotides read TGTGCCAGCAGCCCAGGACAGGGGAACGAGCAGTTCTTC. V gene TRBV5-4 combines with J gene TRBJ2-1, with TRBD1 matching over 9 bases. Germline values: CDR1 SGHNT, CDR2 YYREEE (reference sequence). The V and J ends lost 4 bases and 10 bases, in that order; junction bases with no gene match: 6. The CDR3 length is 13 residues.

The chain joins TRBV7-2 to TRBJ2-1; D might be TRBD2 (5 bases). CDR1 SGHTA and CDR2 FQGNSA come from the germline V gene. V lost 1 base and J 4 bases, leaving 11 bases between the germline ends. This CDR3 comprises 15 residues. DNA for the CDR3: TGTGCCAGCAGCTTAGTGTCTAGCTGGTACAATGAGCAGTTCTTC. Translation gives CASSLVSSWYNEQFF.

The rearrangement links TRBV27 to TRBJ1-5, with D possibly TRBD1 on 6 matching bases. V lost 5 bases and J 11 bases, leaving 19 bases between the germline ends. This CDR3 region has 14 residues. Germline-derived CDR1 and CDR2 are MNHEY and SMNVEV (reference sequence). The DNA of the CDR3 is TGTGCCAGCAGTAAAACAGGGACCTCAAAGACCCAGCATTTT. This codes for CASSKTGTSKTQHF.

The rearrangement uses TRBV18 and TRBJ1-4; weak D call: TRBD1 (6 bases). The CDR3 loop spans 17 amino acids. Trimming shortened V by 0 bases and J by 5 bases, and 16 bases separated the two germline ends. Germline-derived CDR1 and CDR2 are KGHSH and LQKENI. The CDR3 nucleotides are TGTGCCAGCTCACCACCGTGGAAAGGGGGAAGGAATGAAAAACTGTTTTTT. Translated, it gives CASSPPWKGGRNEKLFF.

CDR3 bases: TGTGCCAGTAGCCCCCGAGCTCGGAGCGAGCAGTACTTC. Encoded protein: CASSPRARSEQYF. The chain couples TRBV19 to TRBJ2-7; D is unclear. The germline V gene encodes CDR1 LNHDA and CDR2 SQIVND (reference sequence). The V end lost 6 bases, the J end lost 6 bases, and 15 bases lay between the germline ends. This CDR3 has 13 amino acids.

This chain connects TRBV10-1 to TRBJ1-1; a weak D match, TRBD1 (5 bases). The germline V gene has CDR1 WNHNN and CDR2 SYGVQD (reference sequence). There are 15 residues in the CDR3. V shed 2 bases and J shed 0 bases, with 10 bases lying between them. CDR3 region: CASSERRDMNTEAFF. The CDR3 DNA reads TGCGCCAGCAGTGAGCGCAGGGATATGAACACTGAAGCTTTCTTT.

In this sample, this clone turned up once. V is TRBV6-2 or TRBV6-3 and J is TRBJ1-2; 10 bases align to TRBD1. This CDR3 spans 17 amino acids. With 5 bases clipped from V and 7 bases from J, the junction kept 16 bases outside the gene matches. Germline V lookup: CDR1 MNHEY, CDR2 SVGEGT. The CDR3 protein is CASSQHPPGTGDSGYTF. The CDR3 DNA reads TGTGCCAGCAGTCAACACCCCCCCGGGACAGGGGACAGTGGCTACACCTTC.

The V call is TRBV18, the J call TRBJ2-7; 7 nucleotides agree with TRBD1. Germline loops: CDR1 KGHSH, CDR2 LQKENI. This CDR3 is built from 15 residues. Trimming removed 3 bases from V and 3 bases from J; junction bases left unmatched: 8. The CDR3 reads CASSPNRDRFYEQYF. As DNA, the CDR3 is TGTGCCAGCTCACCGAACCGGGACAGATTCTACGAGCAGTACTTC.

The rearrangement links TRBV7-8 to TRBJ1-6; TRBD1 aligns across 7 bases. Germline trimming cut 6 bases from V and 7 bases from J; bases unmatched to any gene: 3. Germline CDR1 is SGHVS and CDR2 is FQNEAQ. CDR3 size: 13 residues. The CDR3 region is CASSRDRNSPLHF. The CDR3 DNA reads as TGTGCCAGCAGTCGGGACAGAAATTCACCCCTCCACTTT.